The 27 T cell receptor beta chains given below trace back to one sample, sequenced in a study of shared clonotypes between healthy human individuals. Produced via immunoSEQ multiplex PCR; TCRdb's table is partial and in-frame only. The sample lists some 2,000,000 clones; just under 95% were seen once. Positive CCR7 selection of CD45RO-negative cells yielded the naive CD8 cells, and terminally differentiated effector memory CD45RA+ cells were excluded. Sequenced: naive CD8+ T cells sorted from blood. These receptor sequences come from a young man in good health.

Comment on this clone: The junction does not match germline at one end; this may be a read error. The rearrangement links TRBV7-7 to TRBJ2-2, with 10 bases matching TRBD2. The germline V gene has CDR1 SSHAT and CDR2 FNYEAQ (reference sequence). The CDR3 spans 14 residues. The CDR3 sequence: CASSLAGGTGELFF. The CDR3 nucleotides read TGTGCTAGCAGCTTAGCGGGGGGCACCGGGGAGCTGTTTTTT. Full variable domain (outside the CDR3, taken from reference TRBV7-7 and TRBJ2-2): GAGVSQSPRYKVTKRGQDVTLRCDPISSHATLYWYQQALGQGPEFLTYFNYEAQPDKSGLPSDRFSAERPEGSISTLTIQRTEQRDSAMYRCASSLAGGTGELFFGEGSRLTVL.

This chain joins TRBV27 and TRBJ1-5, with 11 bases fitting TRBD1. Per germline, CDR1 MNHEY and CDR2 SMNVEV (reference sequence). The CDR3 is 16 residues long. V dropped 4 bases and J dropped 6; count of bases not matched to a gene: 8. The CDR3 nucleotides are TGTGCCAGCAGTTCCGGGACAGGGGGTCTTGCTCAGCCCCAGCATTTT. Its translation: CASSSGTGGLAQPQHF.

The genes are TRBV12-5 and TRBJ2-7; D unresolved. The CDR3 is 13 residues long. The V gene lost 3 bases and the J gene lost 3 bases, with 9 bases spanning the gap. Germline CDR1 and CDR2: LGHNT and FRNRAP. CDR3 bases: TGTGCTAGTGGTTTCGGGCACGACTACGAGCAGTACTTC. Translating gives CASGFGHDYEQYF.

This chain joins TRBV7-9 and TRBJ2-7, with TRBD2 matching 11 bases. The ends lost 5 bases at V and 3 bases at J; junction bases unmatched: 6. CDR1 and CDR2 (germline): SEHNR, FQNEAQ (reference sequence). The CDR3 length is 15 residues. The CDR3 DNA follows: TGTGCCAGCAGCGGGGCTAGCGGGGGGTACTACGAGCAGTACTTC. This gives the protein CASSGASGGYYEQYF.

The chain uses TRBV2 and TRBJ2-3; D is ambiguous. The V end lost 4 bases, the J end lost 2 bases, and 10 bases lay between the germline ends. CDR3 length: 14 amino acids. Germline V gives CDR1 SNHLY, CDR2 FYNNEI. This CDR3 reads CASSVSRYTDTQYF. The CDR3 DNA reads TGTGCCAGCAGTGTATCCCGGTACACAGATACGCAGTATTTT.

The CDR3 DNA follows: TGTGCCAGCAGCGAGGGGGGGACTTTCTACGAGACCCAGTACTTC. Amino acid sequence: CASSEGGTFYETQYF. The chain is built from TRBV9 and TRBJ2-5; D may be TRBD2 (7 bases). Germline CDR1 SGDLS, CDR2 YYNGEE. Trimming removed 3 bases at V and 5 bases at J, with 17 bases between. This CDR3 comprises 15 residues. The variable domain in full, with the rest retrieved from reference TRBV9 and TRBJ2-5, is DSGVTQTPKHLITATGQRVTLRCSPRSGDLSVYWYQQSLDQGLQFLIQYYNGEERAKGNILERFSAQQFPDLHSELNLSSLELGDSALYFCASSEGGTFYETQYFGPGTRLLVL.

The chain recombines TRBV5-6 with TRBJ2-1; the D gene is possibly TRBD2 (6 bases). This CDR3 region has 16 residues. CDR1 SGHDT and CDR2 YYEEEE come from the germline V gene. The V end lost 1 base, the J end lost 0 bases, and 11 bases lay between the germline ends. CDR3 in DNA: TGTGCCAGCAGCTTGTTTAGCGGTCCCTCCTACAATGAGCAGTTCTTC. Residues: CASSLFSGPSYNEQFF.

This chain connects TRBV9 to TRBJ2-1; 9 bases line up with TRBD2. CDR1 is SGDLS and CDR2 is YYNGEE in the germline V gene. J was trimmed by 7 bases and V by 2 bases; bases with no gene match: 4. The CDR3 is 14 residues long. In nucleotides, the CDR3 is TGTGCCAGCAGCGTTAGCGGGAGAGGGAATGAGCAGTTCTTC. Translation: CASSVSGRGNEQFF.

The chain couples TRBV7-9 to TRBJ2-1; the D is unclear. CDR3 size: 13 residues. Per the germline V gene, CDR1 is SEHNR and CDR2 is FQNEAQ (reference sequence). The V and J ends lost 5 bases and 4 bases respectively, with 9 bases between them. CDR3 residues: CASSPADYNEQFF. CDR3 bases: TGTGCCAGCAGCCCTGCAGATTACAATGAGCAGTTCTTC. Full variable domain (remainder filled in from reference TRBV7-9 and TRBJ2-1): DTGVSQNPRHKITKRGQNVTFRCDPISEHNRLYWYRQTLGQGPEFLTYFQNEAQLEKSRLLSDRFSAERPKGSFSTLEIQRTEQGDSAMYLCASSPADYNEQFFGPGTRLTVL.

As regards this clone: This sample includes further DNA sequences coding for the same CDR3. The chain links TRBV29-1 to TRBJ1-1; D possibly corresponds to TRBD1 (6 bases). Germline CDR1 and CDR2: SQVTM and ANQGSEA. Trimming pared 4 bases from V and 0 bases from J, leaving 9 bases between. This CDR3 has 13 amino acids. For the CDR3, the DNA is TGCAGCGTTGGGACAGCATTGAACACTGAAGCTTTCTTT. Its translation is CSVGTALNTEAFF.

CDR3 in DNA: TGCGCCAGCAGCCAAACGCGGGGGGAGCAGTACTTC. Protein product: CASSQTRGEQYF. This chain uses TRBV4-3 with TRBJ2-7, with 7 positions matching TRBD2. The V gene end was trimmed by 2 bases and the J gene end by 7 bases; junction bases not matched to a gene: 2. The CDR3 covers 12 residues. Germline CDR1 LGHNA, CDR2 YSLEER.

J is TRBJ1-6 and V is TRBV30; 7 bases map to TRBD1. V gave up 3 bases and J gave up 7 bases; unmatched junction bases: 9. CDR3 length equals 15 residues. Germline CDR1 reads GTSNPN; CDR2 reads SVGIG (reference sequence). CDR3 nucleotides: TGTGCCTGGAGCCCGACAGGGTTAGGGAATTCACCCCTCCACTTT. Translation: CAWSPTGLGNSPLHF.

The rearrangement joins TRBV27 to TRBJ1-1; TRBD1 aligns across 12 bases. With V trimmed by 4 bases and J by 7 bases, 4 bases remained unmatched. The germline gives CDR1 MNHEY, CDR2 SMNVEV (reference sequence). This CDR3 has 14 amino acids. The CDR3: CASSWGQGADEAFF. The CDR3 nucleotides read TGTGCCAGCAGTTGGGGACAGGGGGCCGATGAAGCTTTCTTT.

V is TRBV5-4 and J is TRBJ1-2, with D tentatively TRBD1 (6 bases). This CDR3 is built from 14 residues. Germline V gene sequence: CDR1 SGHNT, CDR2 YYREEE (reference sequence). Trimming pared 5 bases from V and 4 bases from J, leaving 15 bases between. The DNA of the CDR3 is TGTGCCAGCAGGCTCAGGGGAACAATCTATGGCTACACCTTC. This sequence encodes CASRLRGTIYGYTF.

The V gene is TRBV4-3, the J gene TRBJ2-3, with D possibly matching TRBD1 (5 bases). V gave up 1 base and J gave up 1 base, with 12 bases separating them. Germline V gene data show CDR1 as LGHNA and CDR2 as YSLEER. CDR3 length: 16 amino acids. This CDR3 is CASSQGLGVRTDTQYF. CDR3 in DNA: TGCGCCAGCAGCCAAGGGCTAGGGGTGCGCACAGATACGCAGTATTTT.

This chain connects TRBV7-9 to TRBJ2-7, with 10 bases that match TRBD2. This CDR3 comprises 13 residues. J gave up 7 bases and V 5 bases, and 5 bases lay outside the gene matches. CDR1 is SEHNR and CDR2 is FQNEAQ in the germline V gene (reference sequence). The CDR3 loop reads CASSRLAGVEQYF. CDR3 nucleotide sequence: TGTGCCAGCAGCCGGCTAGCGGGAGTAGAGCAGTACTTC.

The chain recombines TRBV7-6 with TRBJ2-7; D is uncertain. Trimming took off 3 bases at V and 3 bases at J, with 9 bases between the two ends. This CDR3 has 13 residues. CDR1 and CDR2 (germline): SGHVS, FNYEAQ. CDR3: CASSFSRDYEQYF. The CDR3 DNA reads TGTGCCAGCAGCTTTTCAAGGGACTACGAGCAGTACTTC.

The chain combines TRBV27 with TRBJ2-2; D might be TRBD2 (6 bases). Trimming cost V 1 base and J 7 bases, with 16 bases left between them. The CDR3 is 16 amino acids. Per germline, CDR1 MNHEY and CDR2 SMNVEV (reference sequence). For the CDR3, the DNA is TGTGCCAGCAGTTTATTATCAGTGGAGGGAGGCGGGGAGCTGTTTTTT. Translating gives CASSLLSVEGGGELFF.

This sequence joins TRBV10-2 and TRBJ1-1; D remains ambiguous. The CDR3 sequence is 13 residues long. With 1 base removed from V and 0 bases from J, the gap between germline ends came to 3 bases. CDR1 is WSHSY and CDR2 is SAAADI in the germline V gene. CDR3: CASSELLNTEAFF. DNA of the CDR3: TGCGCCAGCAGTGAGTTATTGAACACTGAAGCTTTCTTT.

The rearrangement joins TRBV6-6 to TRBJ2-5; D remains unclear. Per germline, CDR1 MNHNY and CDR2 SVGAGI (reference sequence). This CDR3 region has 13 residues. V lost 9 bases to trimming and J lost 0 bases, with 11 bases between them. The CDR3 DNA follows: TGTGCCAGTAGGGCTCCTTACCAAGAGACCCAGTACTTC. This gives the protein CASRAPYQETQYF.

This rearrangement joins TRBV11-2 to TRBJ2-3; possibly TRBD1 or TRBD2 for D (6 bases each). The CDR3 runs to 18 residues. Trimming shortened V by 1 base and J by 2 bases, and 19 bases separated the two germline ends. Germline V gene sequence: CDR1 SGHAT, CDR2 FQNNGV. DNA of the CDR3: TGTGCCAGCAGCTTAGGGGTTGAGGCGGGGACAATCACAGATACGCAGTATTTT. Its translation: CASSLGVEAGTITDTQYF. Combining the CDR3 with reference TRBV11-2 and TRBJ2-3 gives the whole variable domain EAGVAQSPRYKIIEKRQSVAFWCNPISGHATLYWYQQILGQGPKLLIQFQNNGVVDDSQLPKDRFSAERLKGVDSTLKIQPAKLEDSAVYLCASSLGVEAGTITDTQYFGPGTRLTVL.

This clone was counted between two and nine times. At the DNA level, this CDR3 is encoded by other sequences in the same sample as well. The gene calls are TRBV30 and TRBJ2-1, with 7 positions matching TRBD2. Germline V gives CDR1 GTSNPN, CDR2 SVGIG (reference sequence). The length of the CDR3 is 15 residues. V lost 8 bases to trimming and J lost 3 bases; unmatched junction nucleotides: 13. The CDR3 bases are TGTGCCCAATACGGCGGAGCGGGAAACTACAATGAGCAGTTCTTC. It is translated as CAQYGGAGNYNEQFF.

The CDR3 nucleotides are TGTGCCAGCAGTTCCGTCGGGGTAGGCTATGGCTACACCTTC. It encodes CASSSVGVGYGYTF. The V gene is TRBV6-6, the J gene TRBJ1-2, with D hard to call. The V end lost 4 bases, the J end lost 4 bases, and 13 bases lay between the germline ends. Germline V lookup: CDR1 MNHNY, CDR2 SVGAGI (reference sequence). This CDR3 has 14 residues.

This sequence joins TRBV6-1 and TRBJ1-5; TRBD1 aligns across 12 bases. Germline CDR1 is MNHNS and CDR2 is SASEGT. V shed 0 bases, J shed 5 bases, and the junction held 5 bases outside the gene matches. The CDR3 consists of 17 residues. Here the CDR3 DNA reads TGTGCCAGCAGTGAAGCCCCCGGGACAGGGGGCTATCAGCCCCAGCATTTT. Its translation: CASSEAPGTGGYQPQHF.

This clone was detected once. The gene calls are TRBV7-8 and TRBJ2-7; D call uncertain. In germline, CDR1 is SGHVS, CDR2 FQNEAQ. This CDR3 region has 13 residues. Trimming stripped 1 base from V and 7 bases from J, with 11 bases between. CDR3 in amino acids: CASSLVPPWEQYF. The CDR3 DNA is TGTGCCAGCAGCTTAGTTCCCCCTTGGGAGCAGTACTTC. Full variable domain (outside the CDR3, taken from reference TRBV7-8 and TRBJ2-7): GAGVSQSPRYKVAKRGQDVALRCDPISGHVSLFWYQQALGQGPEFLTYFQNEAQLDKSGLPSDRFFAERPEGSVSTLKIQRTQQEDSAVYLCASSLVPPWEQYFGPGTRLTVT.

The CDR3 sequence: CASSSGDLYSNQPQHF. In DNA, the CDR3 is TGTGCCAGCAGCTCCGGAGACCTCTATAGCAATCAGCCCCAGCATTTT. V gene TRBV7-6 combines with J gene TRBJ1-5; D unclear. This CDR3 is built from 16 residues. Trimming pared 4 bases from V and 0 bases from J, leaving 13 bases between. Germline CDR1 and CDR2: SGHVS and FNYEAQ.

This chain links TRBV11-2 with TRBJ1-6, with D unclear. The CDR3 extends over 11 amino acids. Per the germline V gene, CDR1 is SGHAT and CDR2 is FQNNGV. V lost 2 bases and J lost 13, with 6 bases in between. The CDR3: CASSLTGPLHF. The CDR3 nucleotides read TGTGCCAGCAGCTTAACGGGCCCCCTCCACTTT.